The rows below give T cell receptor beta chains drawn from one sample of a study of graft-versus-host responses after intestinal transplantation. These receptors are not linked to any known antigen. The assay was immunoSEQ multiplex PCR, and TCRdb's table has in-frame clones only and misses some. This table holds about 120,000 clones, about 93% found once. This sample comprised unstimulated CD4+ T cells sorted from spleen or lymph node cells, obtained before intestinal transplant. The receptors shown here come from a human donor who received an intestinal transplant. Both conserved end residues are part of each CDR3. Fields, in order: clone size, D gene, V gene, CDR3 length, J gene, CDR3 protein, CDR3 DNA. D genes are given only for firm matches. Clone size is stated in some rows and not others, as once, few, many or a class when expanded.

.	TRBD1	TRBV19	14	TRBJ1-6	CASSTGTGESPLHF	TGTGCCAGTAGTACCGGGACAGGGGAATCACCCCTCCACTTT
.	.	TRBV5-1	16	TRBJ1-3	CASSLGDGYSGNTIYF	TGCGCCAGCAGCTTGGGGGACGGCTACTCTGGAAACACCATATATTTT
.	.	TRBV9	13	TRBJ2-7	CASSVGPPGQRYF	TGTGCCAGCAGCGTAGGACCTCCGGGACAAAGGTACTTC
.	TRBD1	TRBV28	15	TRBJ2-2	CASSSPGGGTGELFF	TGTGCCAGCAGTTCCCCAGGGGGCGGGACCGGGGAGCTGTTTTTT
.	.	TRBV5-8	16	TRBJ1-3	CASSLYPTGFGNTIYF	TGTGCCAGCAGCTTGTACCCCACGGGGTTTGGAAACACCATATATTTT
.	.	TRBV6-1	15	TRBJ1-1	CASSIGRPGSPEAFF	TGTGCCAGCAGTATCGGACGGCCCGGGTCCCCTGAAGCTTTCTTT
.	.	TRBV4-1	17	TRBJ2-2	CASSQGQGRDPAGELFF	TGCGCCAGCAGCCAAGGTCAGGGGCGGGATCCGGCCGGGGAGCTGTTTTTT
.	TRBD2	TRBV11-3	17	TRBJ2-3	CASSLGGLAGGTDTQYF	TGTGCCAGCAGCTTAGGGGGACTAGCGGGAGGAACAGATACGCAGTATTTT
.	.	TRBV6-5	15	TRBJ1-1	CASSYSNRMNTEAFF	TGTGCCAGCAGTTACTCGAACAGGATGAACACTGAAGCTTTCTTT
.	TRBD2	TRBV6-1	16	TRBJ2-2	CASSGRRSGSTGELFF	TGTGCCAGCAGTGGGAGGCGTAGCGGGAGCACCGGGGAGCTGTTTTTT
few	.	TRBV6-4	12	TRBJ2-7	CASTEARYEQYF	TGTGCCAGCACCGAGGCTCGCTACGAGCAGTACTTC
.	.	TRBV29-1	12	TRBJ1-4	CSVSSTNEKLFF	TGCAGCGTTAGTTCAACTAATGAAAAACTGTTTTTT
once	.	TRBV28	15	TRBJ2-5	CASGSTEGVGETQYF	TGTGCCAGCGGATCCACGGAGGGAGTGGGGGAGACCCAGTACTTC
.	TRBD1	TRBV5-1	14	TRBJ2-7	CASSPRDRTSEQYF	TGCGCCAGCAGCCCCCGGGACAGGACAAGCGAGCAGTACTTC
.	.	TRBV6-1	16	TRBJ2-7	CASSEDLGTGSSEQYF	TGTGCCAGCAGTGAAGACCTCGGGACCGGGAGCTCCGAGCAGTACTTC
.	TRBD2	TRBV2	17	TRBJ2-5	CARSGLAKQTKQETQYF	TGTGCCAGATCGGGACTAGCAAAACAAACCAAACAAGAGACCCAGTACTTC
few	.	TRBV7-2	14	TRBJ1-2	CASSSYISNYGYTF	TGTGCCAGCAGCTCATACATATCTAACTATGGCTACACCTTC
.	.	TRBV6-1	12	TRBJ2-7	CASRAGQYEQYF	TGTGCCAGCAGGGCCGGACAGTACGAGCAGTACTTC
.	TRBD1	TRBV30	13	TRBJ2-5	CAWSWDRQETQYF	TGTGCCTGGAGCTGGGACAGGCAAGAGACCCAGTACTTC
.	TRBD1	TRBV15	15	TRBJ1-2	CATSIRPGQGHGYTF	TGTGCCACCAGCATCAGACCGGGACAGGGACATGGCTACACCTTC
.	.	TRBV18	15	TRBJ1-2	CASSPLGSTDYGYTF	TGTGCCAGCTCACCGCTGGGCAGTACGGACTATGGCTACACCTTC
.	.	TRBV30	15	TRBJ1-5	CAWSKQGEGNQPQHF	TGTGCCTGGAGCAAACAGGGTGAGGGCAATCAGCCCCAGCATTTT
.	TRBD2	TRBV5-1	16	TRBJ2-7	CASSLAGGFGDYEQYF	TGCGCCAGCAGCTTGGCGGGGGGTTTCGGCGACTACGAGCAGTACTTC
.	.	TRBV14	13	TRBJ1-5	CASSQGAGQPQHF	TGTGCCAGCAGCCAAGGGGCGGGGCAGCCCCAGCATTTT
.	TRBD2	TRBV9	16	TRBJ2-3	CASSAQLALSTDTQYF	TGTGCCAGCAGCGCGCAACTAGCGTTGAGCACAGATACGCAGTATTTT
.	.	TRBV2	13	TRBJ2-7	CASGRWGPYEQYF	TGTGCCAGCGGGCGGTGGGGACCCTACGAGCAGTACTTC
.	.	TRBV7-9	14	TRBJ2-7	CASSLGSGTYEQYF	TGTGCCAGCAGCTTAGGGTCTGGGACCTACGAGCAGTACTTC
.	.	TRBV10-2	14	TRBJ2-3	CASSERVSTDTQYF	TGCGCCAGCAGTGAAAGGGTTAGCACAGATACGCAGTATTTT
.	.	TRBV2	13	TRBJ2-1	CASSERPGLEQFF	TGTGCCAGCAGTGAAAGGCCGGGGCTCGAGCAGTTCTTC
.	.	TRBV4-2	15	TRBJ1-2	CASSQGAGPFYGYTF	TGTGCCAGCAGCCAAGGGGCAGGGCCCTTCTATGGCTACACCTTC
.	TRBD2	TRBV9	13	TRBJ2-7	CASSFSGRGEQYF	TGTGCCAGCAGCTTTAGCGGGAGGGGCGAGCAGTACTTC
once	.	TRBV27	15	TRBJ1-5	CASRLLSPGNQPQHF	TGTGCCAGCAGATTGCTAAGTCCAGGCAATCAGCCCCAGCATTTT
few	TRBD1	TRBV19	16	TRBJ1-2	CASSIRIGQVYYGYTF	TGTGCCAGTAGTATCCGCATCGGACAGGTGTACTATGGCTACACCTTC
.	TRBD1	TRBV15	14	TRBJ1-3	CATSRDRAGNTIYF	TGTGCCACCAGCCGGGACAGAGCTGGAAACACCATATATTTT
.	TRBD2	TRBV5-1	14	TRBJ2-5	CASSKGLAEETQYF	TGCGCCAGCAGCAAGGGACTAGCGGAAGAGACCCAGTACTTC
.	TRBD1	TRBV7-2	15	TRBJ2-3	CASSSQGTARTQQYF	TGTGCCAGCAGCTCTCAAGGGACAGCACGAACCCAGCAGTATTTT
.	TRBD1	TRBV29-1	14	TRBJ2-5	CSVTPGQGVGTQYF	TGCAGCGTAACTCCGGGACAGGGGGTGGGGACCCAGTACTTC
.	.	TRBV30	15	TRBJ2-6	CAWSVRQAGANVLTF	TGTGCCTGGAGTGTACGGCAGGCTGGGGCCAACGTCCTGACTTTC
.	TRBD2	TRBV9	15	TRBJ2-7	CASSVAASGRGEQYF	TGTGCCAGCAGCGTAGCGGCTAGCGGGAGGGGCGAGCAGTACTTC
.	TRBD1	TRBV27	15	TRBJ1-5	CASSLDRVSNQPQHF	TGTGCCAGCAGTCTCGACAGGGTCAGCAATCAGCCCCAGCATTTT
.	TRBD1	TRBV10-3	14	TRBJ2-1	CAISPGQHNNEQFF	TGTGCCATCAGTCCGGGACAGCATAACAATGAGCAGTTCTTC
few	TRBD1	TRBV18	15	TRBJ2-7	CASSPQAGGDYEQYF	TGTGCCAGCTCACCACAGGCAGGGGGAGACTACGAGCAGTACTTC
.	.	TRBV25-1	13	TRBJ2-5	CASRLGGLETQYF	TGTGCCAGCAGACTTGGAGGCTTAGAGACCCAGTACTTC
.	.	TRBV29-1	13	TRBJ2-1	CSVVRGQRSEQFF	TGCAGCGTTGTCAGGGGTCAGAGGAGTGAGCAGTTCTTC
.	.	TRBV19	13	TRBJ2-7	CASSIPGPYEQYF	TGTGCCAGTAGTATCCCAGGACCCTACGAGCAGTACTTC
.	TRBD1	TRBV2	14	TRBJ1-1	CASSPITGGIEAFF	TGTGCCAGCAGCCCGATTACAGGGGGCATTGAAGCTTTCTTT
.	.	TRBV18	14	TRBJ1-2	CASSPAETGDGYTF	TGTGCCAGCTCACCAGCGGAAACGGGTGATGGCTACACCTTC